The source of this TCR beta chain is a study of shared clonotypes between healthy human individuals. Measured with immunoSEQ multiplex PCR; TCRdb has only the in-frame clones, and not every one. The repertoire holds about 1.1 million clones, with about four fifths as singletons. Germline-derived CDR1 and CDR2 are MNHNS and SASEGT. The V gene lost 2 bases and the J gene lost 3 bases, with 8 bases spanning the gap. The CDR3 contains 13 residues. The material sequenced was memory CD4+ T cells from PBMCs. Documented subset: CD45RA-negative fraction. J is TRBJ2-7 and V is TRBV6-1, with unresolved D. This receptor was taken from a man between 18 and 35 years old in good health. Some clones in this sample may be carry-over from other donors' samples. CDR3 nucleotide sequence: TGTGCCAGCAGTGAAAGCACCCTCTACGAGCAGTACTTC. Translating it yields CASSESTLYEQYF.